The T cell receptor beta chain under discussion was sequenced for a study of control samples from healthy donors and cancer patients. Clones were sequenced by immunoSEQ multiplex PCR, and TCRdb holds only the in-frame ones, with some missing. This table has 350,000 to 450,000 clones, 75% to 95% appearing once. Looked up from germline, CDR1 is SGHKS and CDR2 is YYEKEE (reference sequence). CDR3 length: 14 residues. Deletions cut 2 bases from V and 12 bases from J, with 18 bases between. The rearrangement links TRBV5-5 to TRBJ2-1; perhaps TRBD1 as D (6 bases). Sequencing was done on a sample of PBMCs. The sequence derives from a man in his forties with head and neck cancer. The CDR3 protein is CASSFPGRGVGQFF. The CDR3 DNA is TGTGCCAGCAGCTTCCCCGGCAGGGGAGTTGGGCAGTTCTTC. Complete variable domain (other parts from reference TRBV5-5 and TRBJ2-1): DAGVTQSPTHLIKTRGQQVTLRCSPISGHKSVSWYQQVLGQGPQFIFQYYEKEERGRGNFPDRFSARQFPNYSSELNVNALLLGDSALYLCASSFPGRGVGQFFGPGTRLTVL.